The clone carrying this TCR beta chain has only one observation. Its antigen is unidentified. The data were obtained in a study of shared clonotypes between healthy human individuals. Study details: Researchers assigned three CD4 naive, three CD4 memory, two CD8 naive and one CD8 memory plate to each donor. Notes on the study in general: Genetic and exposure-history diversity was limited by the few donors. Some naive CD4 clonotypes, roughly 4.7%, turned up in common across a few donors.

CD8 cells regarded as naive lacked CD45RO, were positively chosen for CCR7, and omitted terminally differentiated effector memory CD45RA+ cells. Generated by immunoSEQ multiplex PCR, the TCRdb table keeps only in-frame clones and is missing some. This table holds about 2.1 million clones, about 92% found once. V lost 8 bases to trimming and J lost 16 bases, with 20 bases between them. The CDR3 runs 12 residues. CDR1 SGHVS and CDR2 FQNEAQ come from the germline V gene. The chain employs TRBV7-8 and TRBJ2-2, with D possibly being TRBD2 (7 bases). Material: naive CD8+ T cells from PBMCs. The TCR comes from a man aged 18-30 years in good health. Some clones in this sample may be carry-over from other donors' samples. CDR3 protein: CASAPGEGGPFF. The CDR3 DNA follows: TGTGCCAGCGCCCCGGGGGAGGGGGGTCCGTTTTTT.